What follows are 22 T cell receptor beta chains derived from one specimen sequenced in a study of shared clonotypes between healthy human individuals. Only in-frame clones appear in the TCRdb table, and some are missing; sequencing was by immunoSEQ multiplex PCR. The sample has under 600,000 clones; just over 75% are singletons. Sequencing was carried out using PBMCs. The receptors stem from a woman between 35 and 50 years old in good health. Some clones in this sample may be carry-over from other donors' samples.

V is TRBV9 and J is TRBJ2-7, with 7 bases that match TRBD1. Germline values: CDR1 SGDLS, CDR2 YYNGEE. The CDR3 has 16 amino acids. Trimming cost V 6 bases and J 0 bases; bases outside gene matches: 12. The CDR3 is CASIPEPRQGSYEQYF. CDR3 nucleotide sequence: TGTGCCAGCATCCCCGAACCCCGACAGGGCTCCTACGAGCAGTACTTC.

The chain carries TRBV4-1 and TRBJ1-1, with D tentatively TRBD1 (5 bases). This CDR3 has 14 residues. The V end was cut by 3 bases, the J end by 4 bases, with 12 bases between. Germline V gives CDR1 MGHRA, CDR2 YSYEKL. CDR3 nucleotide sequence: TGCGCCAGCAGCCACATTGGGGGAGGCACTGAAGCTTTCTTT. Protein product: CASSHIGGGTEAFF.

This clone was seen once. The gene calls are TRBV27 and TRBJ2-1; D remains ambiguous. The V and J ends lost 6 bases and 8 bases respectively, with 14 bases between them. From germline, CDR1 is MNHEY and CDR2 SMNVEV (reference sequence). The CDR3 loop spans 13 amino acids. The CDR3 sequence is CASRPTSRYEQFF. The CDR3 bases are TGTGCCAGCAGACCAACTTCACGATATGAGCAGTTCTTC.

This clone was picked up a small number of times. The chain links TRBV28 to TRBJ1-1, with TRBD1 matching over 9 bases. The J segment lost 3 bases and the V segment lost 5 bases, leaving 7 bases of the junction unmatched. The length of the CDR3 is 15 residues. The germline gives CDR1 MDHEN, CDR2 SYDVKM. The CDR3 nucleotides are TGTGCCAGCAGTCTACAGGGGGCGGGGGACACTGAAGCTTTCTTT. It yields the protein CASSLQGAGDTEAFF.

The chain joins TRBV28 to TRBJ1-5; D might be TRBD1 (6 bases). Per the germline V gene, CDR1 is MDHEN and CDR2 is SYDVKM. The CDR3 covers 15 residues. V was clipped by 3 bases and J by 0 bases, with 9 bases between them. CDR3 loop: CASSLGHNSNQPQHF. CDR3 nucleotide sequence: TGTGCCAGCAGTTTGGGACACAATAGCAATCAGCCCCAGCATTTT.

On this clone: This is likely an artifact of a read error, given a far larger clone one base away. The chain carries TRBV30 and TRBJ2-7; the D is unclear. The CDR3 loop spans 13 amino acids. CDR1 is GTSNPN and CDR2 is SVGIG in the germline V gene (reference sequence). Trimming left V 0 bases short and J 6 bases short, with 12 bases between. The CDR3 DNA is TGTGCCTGGAGTGTGTACTTCGAAAGCGAGCAGTACTTC. Translating gives CAWSVYFESEQYF.

CDR3 in amino acids: CSVEGGDSSYEQYF. The CDR3 nucleotides are TGCAGCGTTGAAGGGGGGGACAGCTCCTACGAGCAGTACTTC. This chain links TRBV29-1 with TRBJ2-7, with D possibly being TRBD1 (7 bases). The CDR3 consists of 14 residues. V lost 1 base to trimming and J lost 0 bases, with 10 bases between them. Looked up from germline, CDR1 is SQVTM and CDR2 is ANQGSEA.

The J gene is TRBJ2-1, the V gene TRBV10-2; D not certain. V was clipped by 0 bases and J by 6 bases, with 15 bases between them. This CDR3 has 16 residues. The V gene's germline CDR1 is WSHSY and CDR2 SAAADI. CDR3 bases: TGCGCCAGCAGTGAGTCCCGACGGGCGCCTGGCAATGAGCAGTTCTTC. It codes for CASSESRRAPGNEQFF.

The rearrangement joins TRBV4-2 to TRBJ2-3; possibly TRBD1 or TRBD2 for D (5 bases each). The CDR3 has 18 residues. Germline assignment: CDR1 LGHNA and CDR2 YNFKEQ. The germline V and J ends were trimmed by 2 bases and 6 bases, with 24 bases remaining between them. CDR3 in amino acids: CASSQPSGAGPRTDTQYF. The CDR3 DNA sequence: TGTGCCAGCAGCCAACCTTCCGGGGCCGGGCCACGGACGGATACGCAGTATTTT.

Remarks on this clone: This CDR3 is also generated by other DNA sequences in the sample. The chain couples TRBV5-1 to TRBJ1-1; 8 bases agree with TRBD1. The CDR3 has 14 amino acids. Per germline, CDR1 SGHRS and CDR2 YFSETQ. The trim removed 4 bases at V and 4 bases at J, leaving 6 bases unmatched. For the CDR3, the DNA is TGCGCCAGCAGCCTGACAGGGGTCGGCACTGAAGCTTTCTTT. It yields the protein CASSLTGVGTEAFF.

The V call is TRBV29-1, the J call TRBJ2-2; 13 bases are shared with TRBD2. Germline trimming cut 4 bases from V and 6 bases from J; bases unmatched to any gene: 11. CDR1 and CDR2 (germline): SQVTM, ANQGSEA. The CDR3 runs to 17 residues. CDR3 coding DNA: TGCAGCGTTGGGGGGAGGACTAGCGGGAGTATGGCCGGGGAGCTGTTTTTT. Translated, it gives CSVGGRTSGSMAGELFF.

This clone turned up a few times. With a much larger clone just one base away, this may be a read error. The rearrangement links TRBV5-4 to TRBJ1-2; a weak D match, TRBD1 (6 bases). The CDR3 has 14 amino acids. Germline loops: CDR1 SGHNT, CDR2 YYREEE (reference sequence). With 0 bases removed from V and 4 bases from J, the gap between germline ends came to 10 bases. The CDR3 DNA is TGTGCCAGCAGCTTGGACAGGGAGGCCTATGGCTACACCTTC. Its protein is CASSLDREAYGYTF.

This sequence joins TRBV18 and TRBJ2-5; D not resolved. The CDR3 covers 13 residues. Trimming took off 1 base at V and 5 bases at J, with 8 bases between the two ends. Looked up from germline, CDR1 is KGHSH and CDR2 is LQKENI. CDR3 residues: CASSPQGSETQYF. The CDR3 DNA sequence: TGTGCCAGCTCACCACAGGGATCGGAGACCCAGTACTTC.

The chain uses TRBV28 and TRBJ2-7; D not resolved. CDR3 length: 13 residues. From germline, CDR1 is MDHEN and CDR2 SYDVKM. V shed 5 bases and J shed 3 bases, with 11 bases lying between them. For the CDR3, the DNA is TGTGCCAGCAGTCCCGGGCGACTCTACGAGCAGTACTTC. Translated, it gives CASSPGRLYEQYF.

This chain joins TRBV10-3 and TRBJ2-5; D possibly corresponds to TRBD2 (6 bases). Deletions cut 7 bases from V and 3 bases from J, with 12 bases between. Germline V lookup: CDR1 ENHRY, CDR2 SYGVKD. CDR3 length equals 13 residues. CDR3 amino acids: CAITKRLEETQYF. As DNA, the CDR3 is TGTGCCATCACCAAAAGACTAGAAGAGACCCAGTACTTC.

The gene calls are TRBV11-3 and TRBJ2-5; D not resolved. Germline V gives CDR1 SGHNT, CDR2 YENEEA. With 2 bases removed from V and 7 bases from J, the gap between germline ends came to 11 bases. The CDR3 totals 13 residues. The CDR3 sequence is CASSLSPLGTQYF. In DNA, the CDR3 is TGTGCCAGCAGCTTAAGTCCACTTGGGACCCAGTACTTC.

The rearrangement joins TRBV30 to TRBJ1-2, with D perhaps matching TRBD1 (5 bases). This CDR3 has 13 amino acids. V was pared by 2 bases and J by 8 bases, with 15 bases between. Germline loops: CDR1 GTSNPN, CDR2 SVGIG (reference sequence). The CDR3 DNA follows: TGTGCCTGGAGTTGGGATAGGGGAAACGGCTACACCTTC. As protein: CAWSWDRGNGYTF.

The V and J genes are TRBV6-5 and TRBJ1-2, with 9 bases fitting TRBD1. Germline loops: CDR1 MNHEY, CDR2 SVGAGI. The CDR3 is 14 residues long. V gave up 5 bases and J gave up 8 bases; unmatched junction bases: 9. CDR3 in amino acids: CASSRRTGEEGYTF. CDR3 DNA: TGTGCCAGCAGTCGCCGGACAGGGGAAGAAGGCTACACCTTC.

This clone has just one count. This is likely an artifact of a read error, given a far larger clone one base away. The CDR3 spells CAGSLEGQPGNIQYF. Here the CDR3 DNA reads TGCGCCGGCAGCCTAGAGGGCCAACCCGGAAACATTCAGTACTTC. The genes are TRBV5-1 and TRBJ2-4; a weak D match, TRBD2 (5 bases). The CDR3 has 15 amino acids. From germline, CDR1 is SGHRS and CDR2 YFSETQ.

The J gene is TRBJ1-2, the V gene TRBV30; weak D call: TRBD1 (5 bases). Trimming pared 4 bases from V and 2 bases from J, leaving 17 bases between. The V gene's germline CDR1 is GTSNPN and CDR2 SVGIG (reference sequence). There are 15 residues in the CDR3. CDR3 bases: TGTGCCTGGACTGCCCCAGGGCTTGGGAACTATGGCTACACCTTC. It codes for CAWTAPGLGNYGYTF.

The J gene is TRBJ2-1, the V gene TRBV29-1, with TRBD2 identical over 14 bases. CDR1 is SQVTM and CDR2 is ANQGSEA in the germline V gene. The CDR3 covers 13 residues. V lost 7 bases and J lost 8; bases outside the gene matches: 4. The CDR3: CSAGTSGSDEQFF. CDR3 coding DNA: TGCAGCGCCGGGACTAGCGGGAGTGATGAGCAGTTCTTC.

This sequence joins TRBV11-2 and TRBJ2-7; 8 bases line up with TRBD1. The CDR3 runs to 15 residues. The V and J ends lost 2 bases and 2 bases, in that order; junction bases with no gene match: 5. The germline gives CDR1 SGHAT, CDR2 FQNNGV. Here the CDR3 reads CASSLTGTGAYEQYF. CDR3 nucleotides: TGTGCCAGCAGCTTAACCGGGACAGGAGCCTACGAGCAGTACTTC.